This TCR beta chain was profiled in a study of shared clonotypes between healthy human individuals (dated by TCRdb to the early 2020s). With respect to the entire study: The cohort included three men and two women between 18 and 49 years of age. For each donor, CD4 naive and CD4 memory were each given three plates, CD8 naive was given two plates, and CD8 memory was given one plate. To estimate repertoire size and how much clonotypes are shared between individuals, the study performed deep sequencing of blood TCR repertoires from 4 to 6 healthy adults. To increase sequencing depth and limit assay-specific biases, different laboratories used diverse techniques to prepare libraries and sequence TCR repertoires. Between about 0.9 and 8.9 billion PBMCs per donor were obtained by leukapheresis. Study-wide findings and limitations: Naive subsets generally had larger estimated clonotype richness than memory subsets did. Only blood was sampled, and tissue TCR repertoires likely differ from those in blood. Clonotypes shared by all four sorted-subset donors showed higher generation probabilities than non-shared clonotypes. Even with the large sequencing depth, rarefaction of the sorted-subset datasets indicated that sequencing was incomplete. Based on pairwise subsampling, the degree of clonotype sharing among donors was expected to be affected by sequencing depth. About 5% of naive CD4, more than 3% of naive CD8, around 2.3% of memory CD4, and more than 0.35% of memory CD8 clonotypes were shared across several donors. The small number of donors limited the genetic and exposure-history diversity represented.

Comment on this clone: Its recognized antigen is unknown. No much larger clone exists at a distance of one base, and base qualities are not known. Other nucleotide sequences in the sample specify the same CDR3.

According to the germline V gene, CDR1 reads SGHRS and CDR2 reads YFSETQ. The CDR3, from cysteine to phenylalanine, totals 15 residues. Of all the DNA, just the CDR3 is kept, 45 bases in frame from base 1. Trimming at the junction amounts to 4 bases on V and 0 bases on J, and the germline ends lie 10 bases apart. The donors were healthy, HIV-negative adults with no recently reported acute infections or vaccinations. Every donor was a Caucasian adult living in Nashville, Tennessee, USA. CD4+ T cells were enriched through magnetic negative selection, after which naive cells were positively selected on CD45RA and the remaining negative fraction served as the memory subset. Blood was obtained by leukapheresis, after which PBMCs were separated by Ficoll-Histopaque density gradient centrifugation and cryopreserved in liquid nitrogen vapor phase. Purity and quantity of every magnetically sorted T cell population were checked by analytical flow cytometry. Genomic DNA was isolated from each sorted fraction and quantified by UV absorbance on a Nanodrop 2000c.

TCR CDR3 regions were amplified from genomic DNA by multiplex PCR using the deep immunoSEQ assay. Extracted genomic DNA from each cell subset was spread evenly across all wells of several immunoSEQ 96-well plates, with each plate serving as a replicate. For sorted subsets, each replicate PCR was loaded with around 200 ng genomic DNA, equivalent to 25,000 to 35,000 T cell genomes. The purified libraries were quantified using a Qubit 3.0 fluorometer, sized with a Bioanalyzer 2100, and then quantified again using the KAPA Library Quantification kit. A separate single-read 150-cycle Illumina NextSeq 550 flow cell was used to sequence each immunoSEQ 96-well plate. The published analysis was carried out like this. The immunoSEQ output contained only junctional sequences without quality scores, so filtering could not match that applied to full-length reads. Sequences were annotated with PyIR, a Python wrapper for IgBLAST v1.9, and V/J genes and CDR3 were assigned using IMGT germline references. Reads with weak V/J assignments (E-value above 1e-6), missing CDR3, stop codons, out-of-frame junctions, or ambiguous translated residues were removed. V3J clonotypes were defined as sequences sharing an identical inferred V gene, J gene, and CDR3 amino acid sequence. Percentage overlap between repertoires was computed as shared unique clonotypes divided by the size of the smaller repertoire. Three approaches were used to assess repertoire richness: RTK rarefaction, the Chao1 estimator, and Recon v2.1 estimates of unobserved clonotypes. Generation probabilities for all TCRbeta clonotypes obtained by the gDNA method from a handful of donors were computed using OLGA. Imported from immuneACCESS, the table was reduced by TCRdb to in-frame sequences with V and J called. These copies leave out some clones; in studies compared against another copy, an unresolved V gene accounts for under half, and the cause of the remainder is not known. Clonal size and the V and J genes are those of that table, whereas D and trimming came from the DNA. In all, the sample holds 2.5 million or so clones, and 90% to 95% of those were seen once. The ten largest clones represent around 0.15% of the sample.

The chain links TRBV5-1 with TRBJ2-2; no D gene is confidently identified. This sequence was found in a man younger than 35 in good health. Material for sequencing was naive CD4+ T cells sorted from blood. In light of the paper, this sample's cell subset or site label describes: CD45RA+ positively selected. The CDR3 has the sequence CASSLDTPNTGELFF. Read as DNA, the sequence is TGCGCCAGCAGCCTCGATACCCCGAACACCGGGGAGCTGTTTTTT.